The subject of this entry is one T cell receptor beta chain. The genomic DNA of each subset was split evenly across several immunoSEQ plates. Sequencing was performed with immunoSEQ multiplex PCR; in TCRdb, only in-frame clones are kept and a portion is missing. The sample shows around 2.5 million clones, 93% of them seen only once. Trimming pared 2 bases from V and 4 bases from J, leaving 14 bases between. CDR1 and CDR2 (germline): MNHEY, SVGAGI. The CDR3 runs 15 residues. These data are taken from a study of shared clonotypes between healthy human individuals. The sample taken for sequencing was naive CD4+ T cells from PBMCs. The sample's subset: CD45RA+ positively selected. This receptor was taken from a man between 18 and 29 years old in good health. Some clones in this sample may be carry-over from other donors' samples. This chain joins TRBV6-5 and TRBJ1-1; possibly TRBD1 for D (5 bases). This CDR3 is CASSYEGRVSTEAFF. The CDR3 nucleotides read TGTGCCAGCAGTTACGAGGGCAGGGTAAGCACTGAAGCTTTCTTT.